Following are 15 T cell receptor beta chains from one sample sequenced in a study of shared clonotypes between healthy human individuals. Profiling relied on immunoSEQ multiplex PCR, and the TCRdb table lists in-frame clones only, not all of them. The sample includes some 2,400,000 clones, roughly 95% of them seen just once. The sample taken for sequencing was naive CD4+ T cells sorted from blood. The sample's subset: CD45RA+ positively selected. Source of these receptors: a man aged 18 to 29 in good health.

This clone was found once. The genes are TRBV6-1 and TRBJ2-3; D is perhaps TRBD1 (6 bases). Trimming pared 1 base from V and 2 bases from J, leaving 7 bases between. The CDR3 totals 14 residues. Germline V lookup: CDR1 MNHNS, CDR2 SASEGT. CDR3 loop: CASSEGGHTDTQYF. DNA of the CDR3: TGTGCCAGCAGTGAAGGGGGGCACACAGATACGCAGTATTTT.

The chain carries TRBV19 and TRBJ1-1, with 8 nucleotides matching TRBD1. The V gene end was trimmed by 4 bases and the J gene end by 4 bases; junction bases not matched to a gene: 17. The length of the CDR3 is 18 residues. Germline CDR1 reads LNHDA; CDR2 reads SQIVND (reference sequence). The CDR3 sequence: CASSKSRIGTGMTTEAFF. The DNA for the CDR3 is TGTGCCAGTAGTAAATCGCGAATAGGGACAGGAATGACCACTGAAGCTTTCTTT.

On this clone: The CDR3 does not close with the conserved phenylalanine or tryptophan, likely indicating a read error. The DNA is left out, because the CDR3 cannot be placed on it with certainty; the CDR3 is given as TCRdb lists it. The gene calls are TRBV23-1 and TRBJ1-4; whether TRBD1, the table's D call, matches the DNA was not checked. TRBV23-1 is marked as an open reading frame, function uncertain. A total of 13 residues make up the CDR3, ends included. The CDR3 loop reads CASSQHTGFTLPG.

This chain joins TRBV23-1 and TRBJ2-7, with TRBD2 matching 10 bases. TRBV23-1 is given ORF status, its function remaining uncertain. The CDR3 has 16 amino acids. V lost 7 bases to trimming and J lost 4 bases; unmatched junction nucleotides: 13. The CDR3 DNA reads TGCGCCAGCACCCAGGGGCTAGCGGGAGACGGGTACGAGCAGTACTTC. Its protein product is CASTQGLAGDGYEQYF.

The chain recombines TRBV28 with TRBJ1-6; D is ambiguous. V was pared by 5 bases and J by 5 bases, with 13 bases between. Germline V gene sequence: CDR1 MDHEN, CDR2 SYDVKM. This CDR3 spans 15 amino acids. The CDR3 nucleotides read TGTGCCAGCAGTCCCCGACGGGTAGATAATTCACCCCTCCACTTT. Translation: CASSPRRVDNSPLHF.

In its sample, this clone was seen once. The rearrangement uses TRBV18 and TRBJ2-7; 7 bases align to TRBD2. The germline CDR1 and CDR2 sequences are KGHSH and LQKENI. Trimming removed 3 bases from V and 6 bases from J; junction bases left unmatched: 8. There are 14 residues in the CDR3. CDR3 sequence: CASSPGLDFSEQYF. As DNA, the CDR3 is TGTGCCAGCTCACCCGGACTAGATTTTTCCGAGCAGTACTTC.

This sequence joins TRBV5-6 and TRBJ1-1; 7 nucleotides agree with TRBD1. CDR3 size: 15 residues. The germline CDR1 and CDR2 sequences are SGHDT and YYEEEE. V dropped 1 base and J dropped 1; count of bases not matched to a gene: 4. This CDR3 reads CASSLPGQSNTEAFF. In nucleotides, the CDR3 is TGTGCCAGCAGCTTGCCGGGACAGTCGAACACTGAAGCTTTCTTT. Supplemented by reference TRBV5-6 and TRBJ1-1, the full variable domain reads DAGVTQSPTHLIKTRGQQVTLRCSPKSGHDTVSWYQQALGQGPQFIFQYYEEEERQRGNFPDRFSGHQFPNYSSELNVNALLLGDSALYLCASSLPGQSNTEAFFGQGTRLTVV.

The chain employs TRBV28 and TRBJ2-7, with TRBD1 identical over 9 bases. The V gene's germline CDR1 is MDHEN and CDR2 SYDVKM. The length of the CDR3 is 15 residues. V was clipped by 3 bases and J by 3 bases; unmatched bases: 6. The CDR3 loop is CASSFPDRGRYEQYF. CDR3 sequence (DNA): TGTGCCAGCAGTTTCCCGGACAGGGGCCGCTACGAGCAGTACTTC.

The CDR3 spells CASSESANEKLFF. The CDR3 DNA follows: TGTGCCAGCAGTGAGTCCGCTAATGAAAAACTGTTTTTT. The chain uses TRBV6-1 and TRBJ1-4; D is undetermined. The CDR3 is 13 amino acids. CDR1 MNHNS and CDR2 SASEGT come from the germline V gene. V was cut by 3 bases and J by 3 bases, with 5 bases left in between.

On this clone itself: Other DNA sequences within the sample encode an identical CDR3. The J gene is TRBJ1-6, the V gene TRBV7-9; no clear D gene. This CDR3 has 14 amino acids. Germline CDR1 is SEHNR and CDR2 is FQNEAQ (reference sequence). V lost 4 bases and J lost 4, with 8 bases in between. DNA of the CDR3: TGTGCCAGCAGCTCGACCGGATATAATTCACCCCTCCACTTT. This gives the protein CASSSTGYNSPLHF.

This rearrangement joins TRBV6-1 to TRBJ2-7; D may be TRBD1 or TRBD2 (5 bases each). The ends were cut back, 2 bases at V and 2 bases at J, with 16 bases in the middle. Germline V gives CDR1 MNHNS, CDR2 SASEGT. The CDR3 length is 16 residues. CDR3 nucleotide sequence: TGTGCCAGCAGTGAAAGGTCTAGAGGGGCTACCTACGAGCAGTACTTC. Its protein product is CASSERSRGATYEQYF.

This clone was seen a single time. This chain links TRBV30 with TRBJ2-2; maybe TRBD2 (6 bases). Trimming took off 5 bases at V and 0 bases at J, with 10 bases between the two ends. Looked up from germline, CDR1 is GTSNPN and CDR2 is SVGIG (reference sequence). CDR3 length equals 14 residues. The CDR3 sequence is CAWDGTPNTGELFF. CDR3 coding DNA: TGTGCCTGGGACGGGACTCCGAACACCGGGGAGCTGTTTTTT. Combining the CDR3 with reference TRBV30 and TRBJ2-2 gives the whole variable domain SQTIHQWPATLVQPVGSPLSLECTVEGTSNPNLYWYRQAAGRGLQLLFYSVGIGQISSEVPQNLSASRPQDRQFILSSKKLLLSDSGFYLCAWDGTPNTGELFFGEGSRLTVL.

The V gene is TRBV5-6, the J gene TRBJ1-6; 10 nucleotides agree with TRBD1. The CDR3 covers 14 residues. The trim removed 3 bases at V and 10 bases at J, leaving 4 bases unmatched. Germline V gene sequence: CDR1 SGHDT, CDR2 YYEEEE. The CDR3 spells CASSYGQGVSPLHF. CDR3 DNA sequence: TGTGCCAGCAGCTACGGACAGGGGGTCTCACCCCTCCACTTT.

The chain carries TRBV2 and TRBJ2-7, with D possibly being TRBD1 (6 bases). V was pared by 6 bases and J by 1 base, with 13 bases between. This CDR3 has 14 amino acids. Germline assignment: CDR1 SNHLY and CDR2 FYNNEI. CDR3 bases: TGTGCCAGCAGGAACCGGGACAATTCCTACGAGCAGTACTTC. It codes for CASRNRDNSYEQYF.

This clone showed up just once. The genes are TRBV6-1 and TRBJ2-3; TRBD2 matches 11 bases. With V trimmed by 2 bases and J by 3 bases, 4 bases remained unmatched. Germline V gene sequence: CDR1 MNHNS, CDR2 SASEGT. This CDR3 has 16 amino acids. The DNA for the CDR3 is TGTGCCAGCAGTGAAACCTGGACTAGCGGGACAGATACGCAGTATTTT. Residues: CASSETWTSGTDTQYF.